These T cell receptor beta chains were read from a single sample in a study of cytomegalovirus exposure and HLA in healthy donors. Clones were sequenced by immunoSEQ multiplex PCR, and TCRdb holds only the in-frame ones, with some missing. The sample lists roughly 170,000 clones, roughly 82% occurring once. Sequences were obtained from PBMCs. The receptors stem from a girl aged 2-10 years in good health and CMV-seropositive. Each CDR3 is given with its conserved first and last residue. Each record gives: clone size, D gene, J gene, V gene, CDR3 DNA, CDR3 protein. The D gene is left open where the match is weak. Only some rows state a clone size, as once, few, many or a class for expanded clones.

>NA|NA|TRBJ1-1|TRBV7-6
TGTGCCAGCAGACCCAACCGGCAACAGGGAAAGGCTTTCTTT
CASRPNRQQGKAFF
>NA|NA|TRBJ1-1|TRBV27
TGTGCCAGCGCGGGAGGTCTCGGCGAAGCTTTCTTT
CASAGGLGEAFF
>NA|NA|TRBJ1-1|TRBV7-9
TGTGCCAGCAGCTTAAACAGGGTCGAAGCTTTCTTT
CASSLNRVEAFF
>few|NA|TRBJ1-6|TRBV5-1
TGCGCCAGCAGCCTGTCAAGCGCGAGCTCCTATAATTCACCCCTCCACTTT
CASSLSSASSYNSPLHF
>NA|TRBD1|TRBJ2-7|TRBV10-3
TGTGCCATCAGTGAGTCGTGGGGACAGGGGGCCCTCGAGCAGTACTTC
CAISESWGQGALEQYF
>few|NA|TRBJ2-7|TRBV5-1
TGCGCCAGCTCCGAGAACCACGAGCAGTACTTC
CASSENHEQYF
>NA|NA|TRBJ1-2|TRBV10-3
TGTGCCATCATGGGGGGAAGCTATGGCTACACCTTC
CAIMGGSYGYTF
>NA|NA|TRBJ2-1|TRBV11-2
TGTGCCAGCAGCCCCAACCTAGGGGGTGAGCAGTTCTTC
CASSPNLGGEQFF
>NA|NA|TRBJ1-1|TRBV5-1
TGCGCCAGCAGCTTGGGGATTACAGAGAACACTGAAGCTTTCTTT
CASSLGITENTEAFF
>NA|TRBD1|TRBJ1-1|TRBV28
TGTGCCAGCAGTTTGAATGACAGGGTCGGGACTGAAGCTTTCTTT
CASSLNDRVGTEAFF
>NA|TRBD2|TRBJ2-2|TRBV5-4
TGTGCCAGCAGCGGCGGGACTAGCAGCGGGGAGCTGTTTTTT
CASSGGTSSGELFF
>NA|NA|TRBJ2-6|TRBV19
TGTGCCAGTAGAGGGGGGGGTGTCGACTCTGGGGCCAACGTCCTGACTTTC
CASRGGGVDSGANVLTF
>NA|NA|TRBJ1-1|TRBV25-1
TGTGCCAGCAGTGGTTTTGGGAGACCCACTGAAGCTTTCTTT
CASSGFGRPTEAFF
>NA|TRBD1|TRBJ2-5|TRBV15
TGTGCCACCAGCAGGACAGGGCGTCAAGAGACCCAGTACTTC
CATSRTGRQETQYF
>NA|NA|TRBJ2-4|TRBV6-1
TGTGCCAGCGGGAAGGGGGATATAGCCAAAAACATTCAGTACTTC
CASGKGDIAKNIQYF
>NA|TRBD1|TRBJ2-1|TRBV30
TGTGCCTGGAATCTGGGACAGGGGCTCAATGAGCAGTTCTTC
CAWNLGQGLNEQFF
>NA|TRBD1|TRBJ2-3|TRBV5-1
TGCGCCAGCAGCCCCGTCGGGACAGGGAAAGATACGCAGTATTTT
CASSPVGTGKDTQYF
>NA|TRBD1|TRBJ1-2|TRBV5-6
TGTGCCAGCAGCTCAGGACAGGGCTGGCTATTGGATGGCTACACCTTC
CASSSGQGWLLDGYTF
>NA|NA|TRBJ1-1|TRBV19
TGTGCCAGTAGTATAGATCCAGGGTACACTGAAGCTTTCTTT
CASSIDPGYTEAFF
>NA|NA|TRBJ2-2|TRBV6-5
TGTGCCAGCAGTTATTCGATAGAGCTAAACACCGGGGAGCTGTTTTTT
CASSYSIELNTGELFF
>NA|TRBD1|TRBJ2-2|TRBV19
TGTGCCAGTAGTCCCAACCCGGGACAGGGTGTCACCGGGGAGCTGTTTTTT
CASSPNPGQGVTGELFF
>NA|TRBD2|TRBJ2-1|TRBV5-1
TGCGCCAGCAGTACAGGGACTAGCGGGGGGTTTAATGAGCAGTTCTTC
CASSTGTSGGFNEQFF
>NA|NA|TRBJ1-4|TRBV18
TGTGCCAGCTCACCAAGCGTGCCCAGGGGAGATAATGAAAAACTGTTTTTT
CASSPSVPRGDNEKLFF
>NA|TRBD2|TRBJ2-7|TRBV6-1
TGTGCCAGCAGTACATCCGGGACTAGCTACGAGCAGTACTTC
CASSTSGTSYEQYF
>NA|NA|TRBJ2-1|TRBV27
TGTGCCAGCCGACAGAGCTCCTACAATGAGCAGTTCTTC
CASRQSSYNEQFF
>few|TRBD1|TRBJ2-2|TRBV5-1
TGCGCCAGCAGCTTGGTCCAGGGGGCCTACACCGGGGAGCCGTTTTTT
CASSLVQGAYTGEPFF
>once|TRBD1|TRBJ1-1|TRBV5-1
TGCGCCAGCAGCTTTACGGGACAGGGAATCTCTGAAGCTTTCTTT
CASSFTGQGISEAFF
>NA|TRBD2|TRBJ2-1|TRBV2
TGTGCCAGCAAAGGCCCTAGCGGGAGCCTGCCGCAGTTCTTC
CASKGPSGSLPQFF
>NA|TRBD2|TRBJ2-7|TRBV6-1
TGTGCCAGCAGTCCGCGGGAGACCTCCTACGAGCAGTACTTC
CASSPRETSYEQYF
>NA|NA|TRBJ1-2|TRBV7-8
TGTGCCAGCAGCCGTCTGACAGCACAGAATGGCTACACCTTC
CASSRLTAQNGYTF
>NA|NA|TRBJ2-3|TRBV28
TGTGCCAGCAGCCCATGGCGAGGTTTGAGCACAGATACGCAGTATTTT
CASSPWRGLSTDTQYF
>NA|TRBD2|TRBJ2-7|TRBV5-4
TGTGCCAGCAGCTTGGATGGCCTAGCGGGACAACCCTACGAGCAGTACTTC
CASSLDGLAGQPYEQYF
>NA|TRBD1|TRBJ2-3|TRBV13
TGTGCCAGCAGCTTGGGACAGGGTGGCGCAGATACGCAGTATTTT
CASSLGQGGADTQYF
>NA|TRBD1|TRBJ1-1|TRBV20-1
TGCAGTGCTAACAGGGGACGTGAAGCTTTCTTT
CSANRGREAFF
>NA|NA|TRBJ2-7|TRBV6-4
TGTGCCAGCAGTGTATCGGGGGACGAGCAGTACTTC
CASSVSGDEQYF
>once|NA|TRBJ2-7|TRBV6-6
TGTGCCAGCAGTTACTCGATGGTTGGGCCACGGCAGTACTTC
CASSYSMVGPRQYF
>NA|NA|TRBJ2-7|TRBV14
TGTGCCAGCAGCCTTACAGTTTTCGAGCAGTACTTC
CASSLTVFEQYF
>NA|TRBD1|TRBJ1-5|TRBV6-5
TGTGCCAGCAGTTCCCGGGACAGGGGTGGCCAGCCCCAGCATTTT
CASSSRDRGGQPQHF
>NA|NA|TRBJ1-2|TRBV5-8
TGTGCCAGCAGCTTGGGAGGCGCAAACTATGGCTACACCTTC
CASSLGGANYGYTF
>NA|TRBD2|TRBJ2-1|TRBV28
TGTGCCAGCAACGGGGGAGGGCCCGGTGAGCAGTTCTTC
CASNGGGPGEQFF
>once|TRBD2|TRBJ2-3|TRBV5-1
TGCGCCAGCAGCTTGGGGGCAGCGGGGGGTGCTAGCACAGATACGCAGTATTTT
CASSLGAAGGASTDTQYF
>NA|TRBD1|TRBJ1-6|TRBV5-1
TGCGCCAGCAGCTTCTTCCCCGGGACAGGGGGCTTTTCACCCCTCCACTTT
CASSFFPGTGGFSPLHF
>NA|TRBD1|TRBJ1-4|TRBV19
TGTGCCAGTAGTGTAAACAGGGGGGGAAAACTGTTTTTT
CASSVNRGGKLFF
>NA|TRBD1|TRBJ2-7|TRBV9
TGTGCCAGCAGCGTGGGGGACAGGGCTTTCTACGAGCAGTACTTC
CASSVGDRAFYEQYF
>NA|NA|TRBJ1-1|TRBV10-3
TGTGCCATCAGGTCTTACAGGCAGAACACTGAAGCTTTCTTT
CAIRSYRQNTEAFF
>few|NA|TRBJ1-1|TRBV19
TGTGCCAGTAGTATTGAGTCGGGAGGGGAAGCTTTCTTT
CASSIESGGEAFF
>NA|NA|TRBJ2-1|TRBV7-2
TGTGCCAGCCAGCAAAGGGGTACAAACAATGAGCAGTTCTTC
CASQQRGTNNEQFF
>NA|TRBD1|TRBJ1-1|TRBV18
TGTGCCAGCTCACCTTTGCCCTCTGGACAGGGGGCCGGGGGCACTGAAGCTTTCTTT
CASSPLPSGQGAGGTEAFF
>NA|NA|TRBJ2-3|TRBV7-9
TGTGCCAGCAGCCTTGCCGGGACTTCTACAGATACGCAGTATTTT
CASSLAGTSTDTQYF
>NA|TRBD2|TRBJ2-2|TRBV28
TGTGCCAGCAGTTCCGGACTAGCGGGGGCCTTCACCGGGGAGCTGTTTTTT
CASSSGLAGAFTGELFF
>NA|NA|TRBJ2-3|TRBV4-1
TGCGCCAGCAGCCCAGCGGAAAGCACAGATACGCAGTATTTT
CASSPAESTDTQYF
>NA|TRBD2|TRBJ2-1|TRBV11-3
TGTGCCAGCAGCTTAATTTACGATGGGGCGGGAGGATCATTACACAATGAGCAGTTCTTC
CASSLIYDGAGGSLHNEQFF
>NA|TRBD2|TRBJ2-7|TRBV5-6
TGTGCCAGCAGCCCCCAGGGACTAGCGACCCGCGGGCAGTACTTC
CASSPQGLATRGQYF
>NA|TRBD2|TRBJ2-1|TRBV28
TGTGCCAGCAGTTTCGGACTAGCGGACAATGAGCAGTTCTTC
CASSFGLADNEQFF
>NA|NA|TRBJ1-1|TRBV4-1
TGCGCCAGCAGCCAAGATCTTTTGGGCGGTGACAGCTGTGAAGCTTTCTTT
CASSQDLLGGDSCEAFF
>NA|TRBD1|TRBJ1-2|TRBV6-4
TGTGCCAGCAGTGACTCGAGGGGGCCCGATACCCTAGTCTGGGGCTACACCTTC
CASSDSRGPDTLVWGYTF